These T cell receptor beta chains were read from a single sample in a study of cytomegalovirus exposure and HLA in healthy donors. The repertoire was sequenced with immunoSEQ multiplex PCR; TCRdb's copy has only in-frame clones and lacks some. The data contain fewer than 250,000 clones, more than 75% of them singletons. Sequencing was performed on PBMCs. The receptor source for this set is a woman aged 25-40 years in good health and CMV-seropositive. The CDR3 runs from the conserved cysteine through the conserved F or W. Fields, in order: V gene, J gene, clone size, D gene, CDR3 DNA, CDR3 protein. A D gene is named only where the DNA matches it firmly. For some rows the clone size is stated as once, few or many, or as a class when expanded; others skip it.

TRBV5-6	TRBJ2-3	.	TRBD2	TGTGCCAGCAGCTTCCTGACTAGCGGGCTTACTAGCACAGATACGCAGTATTTT	CASSFLTSGLTSTDTQYF
TRBV6-1	TRBJ2-1	.	.	TGTGCCAGCAGTGAACAGGGAGGTGGGGAGCAGTTCTTC	CASSEQGGGEQFF
TRBV18	TRBJ2-2	.	.	TGTGCCAGCTCACCACGTAACTACGGCACCGGGGAGCTGTTTTTT	CASSPRNYGTGELFF
TRBV11-2	TRBJ2-7	.	TRBD2	TGTGCCAGCAGCTTAGCGGCGGGAGAGGATCTCGAGCAGTACTTC	CASSLAAGEDLEQYF
TRBV7-2	TRBJ2-2	.	.	TGTGCCAGCAGCTTGGAATCTGGGGGCGACGCCGGGGAGCTGTTTTTT	CASSLESGGDAGELFF
TRBV7-6	TRBJ2-7	.	.	TGTGCCAGCAGCCCGTTAGGGGGCGAGCAGTACTTC	CASSPLGGEQYF
TRBV29-1	TRBJ2-7	once	.	TGCAGCGTTGGCGGAGGTTACGAGCAGTACTTC	CSVGGGYEQYF
TRBV7-9	TRBJ2-3	.	TRBD1	TGTGCCAGCAGCCTCCGGGACAGGGACACAGATACGCAGTATTTT	CASSLRDRDTDTQYF
TRBV21-1	TRBJ2-2	.	.	TGTGCCAGCAGCACTCAAAGGGGGCGCGACTCCCCCGGGGAGCTGTTTTTT	CASSTQRGRDSPGELFF
TRBV2	TRBJ2-3	.	.	TGTGCCAGCAAGGTGGGGCCGGGCACAGATACGCAGTATTTT	CASKVGPGTDTQYF
TRBV27	TRBJ2-7	.	TRBD1	TGTGCCAGCAAGACAGGGGTCCGCGAGCAGTACTTC	CASKTGVREQYF
TRBV5-1	TRBJ2-7	few	TRBD1	TGCGCCAGCAGCCGCTGGTCGGGACAGGGGTCCCCTTACGAGCAGTACTTC	CASSRWSGQGSPYEQYF
TRBV30	TRBJ2-2	.	TRBD1	TGTGCCTGGAGTGTACTATCGGACAGGGGTTCCGGGGAGCTGTTTTTT	CAWSVLSDRGSGELFF
TRBV5-1	TRBJ1-4	.	TRBD1	TGCGCCAGCAGCTCGCCGGGACAGGGGTCAAATGAAAAACTGTTTTTT	CASSSPGQGSNEKLFF
TRBV7-9	TRBJ2-1	few	TRBD1	TGTGCCAGCAGCTTCGGACAGGGGGGAGAGCAGTTCTTC	CASSFGQGGEQFF
TRBV10-2	TRBJ2-7	.	.	TGCGCCAGCTCTTGGGGCCAGGACCCCGAGCAGTACTTC	CASSWGQDPEQYF
TRBV11-2	TRBJ1-1	.	TRBD1	TGTGCCAGCAGCTTTACAGGGGTGAAGACTGAAGCTTTCTTT	CASSFTGVKTEAFF
TRBV7-9	TRBJ2-1	.	.	TGTGCCAGCAGCTTTCTAGCGTCAGTTGAGCAGTTCTTC	CASSFLASVEQFF
TRBV28	TRBJ2-3	.	.	TGTGCCAGCATAACAGTAGGCACAGATACGCAGTATTTT	CASITVGTDTQYF
TRBV7-9	TRBJ2-5	.	.	TGTGCCAGCAGCTTGGGTGGGGCCCAAGAGACCCAGTACTTC	CASSLGGAQETQYF
TRBV10-3	TRBJ2-5	once	TRBD2	TGTGCCATCAGCTCTAGCGGCGGTGGTTCTTTAGAGACCCAGTACTTC	CAISSSGGGSLETQYF
TRBV28	TRBJ1-2	.	.	TGTGCCAGCACCCCATCCCGAGTCTATGGCTACACCTTC	CASTPSRVYGYTF
TRBV19	TRBJ1-1	.	.	TGTGCCAGTAGTATAGTTGGGCACACGAACACTGAAGCTTTCTTT	CASSIVGHTNTEAFF
TRBV4-1	TRBJ1-1	.	.	TGCGCCAGCAGCCAAGCAGTGAACACTGAAGCTTTCTTT	CASSQAVNTEAFF
TRBV27	TRBJ2-7	.	TRBD1	TGTGCCAGCAGTCCCCTCAGGGGGTTCCACTACGAGCAGTACTTC	CASSPLRGFHYEQYF
TRBV19	TRBJ1-1	.	.	TGTGCCAGTAGTGACCCGGGACAACTGAACACTGAAGCTTTCTTT	CASSDPGQLNTEAFF
TRBV7-2	TRBJ2-7	.	.	TGTGCCAGCAGCTTAGGACTAGTCAGCGAGCAGTACTTC	CASSLGLVSEQYF
TRBV27	TRBJ2-7	.	TRBD2	TGTGCCAGCAGTTTCCGGGAGGGACCCTACGAGCAGTACTTC	CASSFREGPYEQYF
TRBV28	TRBJ1-5	few	.	TGTGCCAGCAGTTTGGGGGCCCGCCTCAATCAGCCCCAGCATTTT	CASSLGARLNQPQHF
TRBV6-5	TRBJ1-2	once	TRBD1	TGTGCCAGCAGAGAATACAGGGGACCTAACTATGGCTACACCTTC	CASREYRGPNYGYTF
TRBV4-1	TRBJ2-2	.	TRBD2	TGCGCCAGCAGCCCAATAAGGAGCGGACTAGCGGTTACCGGGGAGCTGTTTTTT	CASSPIRSGLAVTGELFF
TRBV5-6	TRBJ2-7	.	.	TGTGCCAGCAGCTCCCCAGTGGCCGGCAGTAGCGTATCCTACGAGCAGTACTTC	CASSSPVAGSSVSYEQYF
TRBV9	TRBJ1-2	.	.	TGTGCCAGCAGCGTAGGGGGGCGGGACTATGGCTACACCTTC	CASSVGGRDYGYTF
TRBV15	TRBJ1-5	.	TRBD1	TGTGCCACCAGCAGAGATGTCGGACAGGGAAATCAGCCCCAGCATTTT	CATSRDVGQGNQPQHF
TRBV21-1	TRBJ1-5	.	.	TGTGCCAGCAGCAAAGACAGAGCTCCCTGGTCCCAGCATTTT	CASSKDRAPWSQHF
TRBV29-1	TRBJ2-1	.	.	TGCAGCGTTGAGGGGGGGCCCGAAATCTACAATGAGCAGTTCTTC	CSVEGGPEIYNEQFF
TRBV27	TRBJ2-1	.	.	TGTGCCAGCAGTCTACAGGGTGGGTTATACAATGAGCAGTTCTTC	CASSLQGGLYNEQFF
TRBV6-6	TRBJ2-2	once	.	TGTGCCAGCAGTGGCGGATGGCTCGGGGAGCTGTTTTTT	CASSGGWLGELFF